One and the same sample provided the 25 T cell receptor beta chains below, sequenced in a study of stem cell transplantation in POMP-related autoinflammatory disease. Some clones are missing from TCRdb's copy, which holds only in-frame ones; the method was immunoSEQ multiplex PCR. Seen here are roughly 68,000 clones, roughly 91% observed once, and the top ten hold 0.5% to 0.75%. The material was CD4+ T cells from PBMCs, obtained after stem cell transplantation. The receptor source for this set is a human patient with POMP-related autoinflammation and immune dysregulation (PRAID). Some T cells may be provided by the graft donor.

The genes are TRBV27 and TRBJ1-2; 8 positions agree with TRBD1. The CDR3 length is 13 residues. With 2 bases clipped from V and 7 bases from J, the junction kept 3 bases outside the gene matches. Per germline, CDR1 MNHEY and CDR2 SMNVEV (reference sequence). The CDR3 sequence: CASSLAGGLGYTF. In DNA form, the CDR3 reads TGTGCCAGCAGTTTAGCAGGGGGCCTTGGCTACACCTTC.

The J gene is TRBJ2-1, the V gene TRBV5-1; a weak D match, TRBD2 (5 bases). V dropped 4 bases and J dropped 5 bases, with 19 bases sitting between them. The CDR3 extends over 16 amino acids. Per germline, CDR1 SGHRS and CDR2 YFSETQ. The CDR3 DNA is TGCGCCAGCAGCGATTTATCTAGCACTAAAGACAATGAGCAGTTCTTC. Translated, it gives CASSDLSSTKDNEQFF.

A remark on this clone: Distinct nucleotide sequences in the sample also encode this CDR3. The chain is built from TRBV4-2 and TRBJ1-4; no firm D call. CDR3 length equals 13 residues. Trimming pared 0 bases from V and 4 bases from J, leaving 3 bases between. The germline CDR1 and CDR2 sequences are LGHNA and YNFKEQ. The CDR3 DNA follows: TGTGCCAGCAGCCAAGAACTTAATGAAAAACTGTTTTTT. Its translation: CASSQELNEKLFF.

This chain uses TRBV2 with TRBJ1-6, with TRBD1 identical over 9 bases. Germline assignment: CDR1 SNHLY and CDR2 FYNNEI. After removal of 6 bases from V and 0 bases from J, the junction contained 0 bases not matched to a gene. This CDR3 spans 15 amino acids. CDR3 sequence (DNA): TGTGCCAGCAGGGACAGGGGCTCCTATAATTCACCCCTCCACTTT. This sequence encodes CASRDRGSYNSPLHF.

The chain carries TRBV6-5 and TRBJ1-6; the D is unclear. The germline V gene encodes CDR1 MNHEY and CDR2 SVGAGI. V lost 5 bases to trimming and J lost 6 bases, with 14 bases between them. The CDR3 runs 15 residues. CDR3 amino acids: CASSPLGAPNSPLHF. The CDR3 coding sequence is TGTGCCAGCAGTCCCCTGGGCGCTCCTAATTCACCCCTCCACTTT.

The chain joins TRBV6-5 to TRBJ1-2; D unclear. V was trimmed by 6 bases and J by 8 bases, leaving 13 bases between them. In germline, CDR1 is MNHEY, CDR2 SVGAGI. The CDR3 has 12 amino acids. The CDR3 coding sequence is TGTGCCAGCAGCCCGCCCCTTGGGGGCTACACCTTC. This sequence encodes CASSPPLGGYTF.

The V and J genes are TRBV3-1 (or the pseudogene TRBV3-2) and TRBJ1-3; no clear D. The CDR3 length is 12 residues. V gave up 3 bases and J gave up 4 bases, with 4 bases separating them. In germline, CDR1 is LGHDT, CDR2 YNNKEL (reference sequence). CDR3: CASSHRGNTIYF. The CDR3 DNA follows: TGTGCCAGCAGCCATCGAGGAAACACCATATATTTT.

The chain joins TRBV6-6 to TRBJ1-2, with 8 bases fitting TRBD1. CDR1 and CDR2 (germline): MNHNY, SVGAGI (reference sequence). The CDR3 has 14 residues. J gave up 2 bases and V 6 bases, and 5 bases lay outside the gene matches. The CDR3 region has the DNA TGTGCCAGCAGGTACGGACAGGGAAACTATGGCTACACCTTC. Translating it yields CASRYGQGNYGYTF.

The chain couples TRBV2 to TRBJ2-5; no clear D gene. This CDR3 is built from 12 residues. Germline lookup yields CDR1 SNHLY and CDR2 FYNNEI. V lost 11 bases to trimming and J lost 2 bases, with 12 bases between them. CDR3: CAVEGIQETQYF. For the CDR3, the DNA is TGTGCCGTTGAAGGCATACAAGAGACCCAGTACTTC.

This chain links TRBV6-6 with TRBJ1-4; maybe TRBD1 (6 bases). The CDR3 covers 15 residues. Germline CDR1 reads MNHNY; CDR2 reads SVGAGI (reference sequence). The V and J ends lost 2 bases and 3 bases respectively, with 10 bases between them. The CDR3 DNA reads as TGTGCCAGCAGTTACATGAGGACAGCTAATGAAAAACTGTTTTTT. Amino acid sequence: CASSYMRTANEKLFF.

The rearrangement joins TRBV15 to TRBJ1-1; D is uncertain. CDR1 LNHNV and CDR2 YYDKDF come from the germline V gene (reference sequence). Trimming left V 3 bases short and J 3 bases short, with 8 bases between. The CDR3 extends over 13 amino acids. CDR3 nucleotides: TGTGCCACCAGCAGGACGGCGGACACTGAAGCTTTCTTT. It translates to CATSRTADTEAFF.

The rearrangement joins TRBV7-2 to TRBJ2-5; no clear D gene. Trimming shortened V by 4 bases and J by 3 bases, and 21 bases separated the two germline ends. There are 17 residues in the CDR3. Germline V gene sequence: CDR1 SGHTA, CDR2 FQGNSA. The CDR3, as DNA: TGTGCCAGCAGCTCCAGGATTTCCGCCATGTTGGAAGAGACCCAGTACTTC. Protein sequence: CASSSRISAMLEETQYF.

Here the CDR3 DNA reads TGTGCCAGCAGCTTCCGACAGGGCCTAACTAGCACAGATACGCAGTATTTT. This sequence encodes CASSFRQGLTSTDTQYF. The genes are TRBV11-2 and TRBJ2-3; TRBD1 matches 7 bases. CDR3 length equals 17 residues. V was pared by 3 bases and J by 0 bases, with 9 bases of the junction left unmatched. Germline CDR1 reads SGHAT; CDR2 reads FQNNGV. Complete variable domain (other parts from reference TRBV11-2 and TRBJ2-3): EAGVAQSPRYKIIEKRQSVAFWCNPISGHATLYWYQQILGQGPKLLIQFQNNGVVDDSQLPKDRFSAERLKGVDSTLKIQPAKLEDSAVYLCASSFRQGLTSTDTQYFGPGTRLTVL.

Remarks on this clone: Other DNA sequences of this sample code for an identical CDR3. The chain links TRBV12-3 or TRBV12-4 to TRBJ1-5, with unresolved D. This CDR3 has 13 amino acids. V lost 6 bases, J lost 0 bases, and 6 bases lay in between. The DNA for the CDR3 is TGTGCCAGCAGGAGAGATAGCAATCAGCCCCAGCATTTT. Amino acids: CASRRDSNQPQHF.

This clone has a single count. This rearrangement joins TRBV10-2 to TRBJ2-3; no reliable D call. Trimming shortened V by 0 bases and J by 5 bases, and 6 bases separated the two germline ends. Germline CDR1 WSHSY, CDR2 SAAADI. This CDR3 spans 13 amino acids. The CDR3 reads CASSESDVDTQYF. CDR3 sequence (DNA): TGCGCCAGCAGTGAGTCGGATGTAGATACGCAGTATTTT.

This clone was detected a few times. The chain uses TRBV18 and TRBJ1-4; 9 nucleotides agree with TRBD1. From germline, CDR1 is KGHSH and CDR2 LQKENI. The CDR3 is 14 amino acids. Germline trimming cut 5 bases from V and 4 bases from J; bases unmatched to any gene: 2. CDR3 sequence: CASSRQGDNEKLFF. CDR3 nucleotide sequence: TGTGCCAGCTCAAGACAGGGGGATAATGAAAAACTGTTTTTT.

V usage is TRBV5-1 and J usage is TRBJ1-1; a possible D gene is TRBD1 (6 bases). Germline loops: CDR1 SGHRS, CDR2 YFSETQ. The CDR3 has 15 amino acids. The V end was cut by 4 bases, the J end by 0 bases, with 13 bases between. DNA of the CDR3: TGCGCCAGCAGCCTTTCGGACAGTTTGAACACTGAAGCTTTCTTT. This gives the protein CASSLSDSLNTEAFF.

The V and J genes are TRBV5-1 and TRBJ1-4; a weak D match, TRBD1 (5 bases). Germline V gene data show CDR1 as SGHRS and CDR2 as YFSETQ. This CDR3 spans 15 amino acids. Trimming cost V 0 bases and J 0 bases, with 6 bases left between them. The CDR3 DNA reads TGCGCCAGCAGCTTGGAAGGGGCAACTAATGAAAAACTGTTTTTT. Translated, it gives CASSLEGATNEKLFF.

This clone was seen a few times. The chain carries TRBV7-9 and TRBJ1-6; D unclear. Looked up from germline, CDR1 is SEHNR and CDR2 is FQNEAQ (reference sequence). The V end lost 4 bases, the J end lost 10 bases, and 14 bases lay between the germline ends. The CDR3 length is 14 residues. The CDR3 sequence: CASSSHRSNSPLHF. In DNA form, the CDR3 reads TGTGCCAGCAGCTCACACAGATCCAACTCACCCCTCCACTTT.

The genes are TRBV5-5 and TRBJ2-7; 7 bases agree with TRBD2. Germline CDR1 is SGHKS and CDR2 is YYEKEE (reference sequence). V gave up 7 bases and J gave up 6 bases; unmatched junction bases: 10. The CDR3 loop spans 13 amino acids. The CDR3, as DNA: TGTGCCAGCCTCCAATCCCCGGGAGGCGAGCAGTACTTC. It codes for CASLQSPGGEQYF. Filled out from reference TRBV5-5 and TRBJ2-7, the complete variable domain reads DAGVTQSPTHLIKTRGQQVTLRCSPISGHKSVSWYQQVLGQGPQFIFQYYEKEERGRGNFPDRFSARQFPNYSSELNVNALLLGDSALYLCASLQSPGGEQYFGPGTRLTVT.

The rearrangement uses TRBV6-1 and TRBJ2-3; D not certain. Germline assignment: CDR1 MNHNS and CDR2 SASEGT. The length of the CDR3 is 16 residues. Trimming removed 0 bases at V and 4 bases at J, with 14 bases between. As DNA, the CDR3 is TGTGCCAGCAGTGAAGCGCTGATCCGGGTTTCAGATACGCAGTATTTT. As protein: CASSEALIRVSDTQYF.

The rearrangement joins TRBV3-1 (or the pseudogene TRBV3-2) to TRBJ2-1; weak D call: TRBD2 (5 bases). V lost 2 bases to trimming and J lost 7 bases, with 15 bases between them. The CDR3 totals 15 residues. Per germline, CDR1 LGHDT and CDR2 YNNKEL (reference sequence). The CDR3 protein is CASSQYPLRANEQFF. CDR3 nucleotide sequence: TGTGCCAGCAGCCAATATCCTCTGAGGGCGAATGAGCAGTTCTTC.

This clone was detected once. The chain has TRBV19 and TRBJ1-5; D ambiguous. CDR3 length: 18 residues. Per the germline V gene, CDR1 is LNHDA and CDR2 is SQIVND (reference sequence). V was trimmed by 0 bases and J by 4 bases, leaving 19 bases between them. The chain's CDR3 is CASSIDLTAFLTNQPQHF. The CDR3 coding sequence is TGTGCCAGTAGTATAGATCTTACCGCCTTTTTGACAAATCAGCCCCAGCATTTT.

This sequence joins TRBV3-1 (or the pseudogene TRBV3-2) and TRBJ1-1; no reliable D call. In germline, CDR1 is LGHDT, CDR2 YNNKEL (reference sequence). V dropped 8 bases and J dropped 4 bases, with 17 bases sitting between them. This CDR3 has 14 residues. Here the CDR3 reads CASFGRESGTEAFF. In DNA form, the CDR3 reads TGTGCCAGCTTTGGGCGGGAATCGGGCACTGAAGCTTTCTTT.

The chain recombines TRBV28 with TRBJ2-3; D may be TRBD2 (6 bases). The CDR3 is 13 residues long. The germline gives CDR1 MDHEN, CDR2 SYDVKM. Trimming stripped 6 bases from V and 4 bases from J, with 11 bases between. In DNA, the CDR3 is TGTGCCAGCAGAACGGGAGAGGCAGATACGCAGTATTTT. Translation: CASRTGEADTQYF.